This record looks at one T cell receptor beta chain sequence and its context. These data come from a study of tumor-infiltrating lymphocytes in oesophageal squamous cell carcinoma. There are 13 residues in the CDR3. Between the trimmed V and J ends, which lost 7 bases and 7 bases, there was a span of 17 bases. Germline V CDR1 and CDR2: SNHLY, FYNNEI. From the PCR reads, TCRdb called clonotypes with MiXCR, one entry per CDR3 protein. The table shows approximately 22,000 distinct CDR3 sequences, with around a third occurring only once. This chain joins TRBV2 and TRBJ2-7; tentatively, D is TRBD2 (5 bases). The TCR comes from a female donor with esophageal squamous cell carcinoma. Sequenced input: esophageal tumor tissue. CDR3 protein: CASNREQRNEQYF. As DNA, the CDR3 is TGTGCCAGCAACCGGGAACAGCGCAATGAGCAGTACTTC.